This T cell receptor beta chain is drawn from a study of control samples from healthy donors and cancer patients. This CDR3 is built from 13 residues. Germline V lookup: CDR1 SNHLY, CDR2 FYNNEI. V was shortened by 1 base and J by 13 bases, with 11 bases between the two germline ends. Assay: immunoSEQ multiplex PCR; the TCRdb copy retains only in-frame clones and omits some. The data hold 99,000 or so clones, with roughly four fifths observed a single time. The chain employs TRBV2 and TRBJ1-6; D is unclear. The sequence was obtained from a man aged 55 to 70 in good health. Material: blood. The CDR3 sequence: CASSEEYGSPLHF. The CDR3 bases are TGTGCCAGCAGTGAAGAGTATGGGTCCCCCCTCCACTTT.